This TCR beta chain was captured by sequencing in a study of blood T cells in healthy people across ages. Combining a sample-barcoded 5' primer with a J-beta primer mix, a second PCR ran for roughly 7 to 12 cycles. TCRdb re-called the 5' RACE reads through MiXCR, storing one row per CDR3 protein. Here the sample spans about 680,000 distinct CDR3 sequences, 49% being singletons. The CDR3 extends over 14 amino acids. Trimming stripped 3 bases from V and 7 bases from J, with 12 bases between. Germline assignment: CDR1 SSHAT and CDR2 FNYEAQ (reference sequence). This chain links TRBV7-7 with TRBJ2-2, with D maybe TRBD2 (5 bases). This clonotype was sampled from a woman aged 55-69 years in good health. Sample: blood. The CDR3 here is CASSFGEGNGELFF. In DNA, the CDR3 is TGTGCCAGCAGCTTTGGCGAGGGCAACGGGGAGCTGTTTTTT.